This T cell receptor (beta chain) was sequenced in a study of breast tumors, draining lymph nodes, adjacent tissues. Overall study results and limits: Luminal-like breast cancer showed significantly greater tumor-nontumor repertoire similarity than basal-like breast cancer did. Tumors had less TCR diversity than lymph nodes, more than nontumor tissue.

The CDR3 runs to 15 residues. V gave up 6 bases and J gave up 0 bases, with 11 bases separating them. Germline V gives CDR1 MDHEN, CDR2 SYDVKM. A remark on this clonotype: Its antigen is unknown.

One entry per CDR3 protein, called by TCRdb with MiXCR from the multiplex PCR reads. This sample has approximately 210,000 distinct CDR3 sequences, with less than 40% found just once. Samples came from axillary lymph nodes draining the breast cancer. The rearrangement joins TRBV28 to TRBJ2-2; perhaps TRBD2 as D (6 bases). This receptor was taken from a female donor with breast cancer. Some clones in this sample may be carry-over from other donors' samples. The specimen was axillary lymph node tissue. The CDR3 protein is CASRISGPNTGELFF. CDR3 nucleotides: TGTGCCAGCAGGATTAGCGGTCCGAACACCGGGGAGCTGTTTTTT.